This T cell receptor beta chain stems from a study of blood T cell repertoires in COVID-19. Some clones are missing from TCRdb's copy, which holds only in-frame ones; the method was immunoSEQ multiplex PCR. Among about 170,000 clones listed, over 75% were seen once. Germline CDR1 is SGHTA and CDR2 is FQGNSA. The J segment lost 8 bases and the V segment lost 1 base, leaving 8 bases of the junction unmatched. The CDR3 spans 16 residues. The chain joins TRBV7-2 to TRBJ2-1; 10 nucleotides line up with TRBD2. This sequence was found in a man between 60 and 70 years old who had recovered from COVID-19. Sequencing was done on a sample of peripheral blood. CDR3 amino acids: CASSLGRSGGAHEQFF. In DNA form, the CDR3 reads TGTGCCAGCAGCTTAGGTAGGAGCGGGGGGGCGCATGAGCAGTTCTTC.